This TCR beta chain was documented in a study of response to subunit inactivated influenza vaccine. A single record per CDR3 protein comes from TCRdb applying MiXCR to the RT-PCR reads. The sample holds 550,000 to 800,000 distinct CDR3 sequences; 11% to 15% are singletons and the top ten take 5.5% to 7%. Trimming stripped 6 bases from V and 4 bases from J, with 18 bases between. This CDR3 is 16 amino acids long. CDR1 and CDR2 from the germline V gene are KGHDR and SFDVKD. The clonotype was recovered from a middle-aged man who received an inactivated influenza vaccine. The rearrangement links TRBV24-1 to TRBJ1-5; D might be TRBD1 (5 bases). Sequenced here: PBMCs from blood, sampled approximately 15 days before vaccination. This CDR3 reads CATSPSGAARNQPQHF. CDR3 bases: TGTGCCACCAGTCCAAGCGGGGCAGCAAGAAATCAGCCCCAGCATTTT.